This T cell receptor (beta chain) was observed in a study of blood T cell repertoires in COVID-19. Method: immunoSEQ multiplex PCR; TCRdb's copy keeps in-frame clones and lacks some. Among 200,000 to 250,000 clones, less than 90% were seen once, and the ten largest hold approximately 6.6%. The CDR3 has 13 amino acids. Germline values: CDR1 ENHRY, CDR2 SYGVKD. V lost 6 bases and J lost 3; bases outside the gene matches: 4. Categorization into cohorts depended on clinical history that participants reported. The specimen sequenced was PBMCs or T cells enriched from blood (not recorded which). This chain connects TRBV10-3 to TRBJ1-1; the match to TRBD1 covers 7 bases. The source is a woman in her thirties or forties who had recovered from COVID-19. The CDR3 DNA follows: TGTGCCATCAGGAGACAGGGCGACACTGAAGCTTTCTTT. Amino acids: CAIRRQGDTEAFF.